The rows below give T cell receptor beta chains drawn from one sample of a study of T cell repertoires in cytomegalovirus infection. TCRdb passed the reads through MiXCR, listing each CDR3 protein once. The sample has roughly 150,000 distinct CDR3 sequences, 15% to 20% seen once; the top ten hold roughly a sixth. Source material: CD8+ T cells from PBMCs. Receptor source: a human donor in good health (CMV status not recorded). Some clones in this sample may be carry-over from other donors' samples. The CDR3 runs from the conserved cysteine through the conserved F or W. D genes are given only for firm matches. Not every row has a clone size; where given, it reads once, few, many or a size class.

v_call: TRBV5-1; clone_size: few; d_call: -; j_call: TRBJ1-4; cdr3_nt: TGCGCCAGCAGCTTCCGGGACCTACATGAAAAACTGTTTTTT; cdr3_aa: CASSFRDLHEKLFF
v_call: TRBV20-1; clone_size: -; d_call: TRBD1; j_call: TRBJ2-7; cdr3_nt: TGCAGTGCGCGTGACCGGGACAGGGCCCACGAGCAGTACTTC; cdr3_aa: CSARDRDRAHEQYF
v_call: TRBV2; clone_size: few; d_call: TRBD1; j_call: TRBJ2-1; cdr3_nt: TGTGCCACCTTGGACAGGAACAATGAGCAGTTCTTC; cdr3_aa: CATLDRNNEQFF
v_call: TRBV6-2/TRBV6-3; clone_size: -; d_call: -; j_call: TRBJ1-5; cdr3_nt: TGTGCCAGCCACTCAGGGTTCAATCAGCCCCAGCATTTT; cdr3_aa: CASHSGFNQPQHF
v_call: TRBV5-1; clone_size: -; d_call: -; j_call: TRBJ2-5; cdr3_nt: TGCGCCAGCTTCCATCTGGGCGGCGGCGAGACCCAGTACTTC; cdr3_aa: CASFHLGGGETQYF
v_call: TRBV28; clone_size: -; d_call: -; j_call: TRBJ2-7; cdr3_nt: TGTGCCAGCAAGAGGCCCCCACAGGCCTACGAGCAGTACTTC; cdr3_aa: CASKRPPQAYEQYF
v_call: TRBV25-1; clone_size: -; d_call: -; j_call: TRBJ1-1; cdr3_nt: TGTGCCAGCAACCCTACAGGGAACACTGAAGCTTTCTTT; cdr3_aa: CASNPTGNTEAFF
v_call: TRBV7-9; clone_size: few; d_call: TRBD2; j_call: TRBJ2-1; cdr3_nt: TGTGCCAGCAGTCGGGGGGTTCCCTCCTACAATGAGCAGTTCTTC; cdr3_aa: CASSRGVPSYNEQFF
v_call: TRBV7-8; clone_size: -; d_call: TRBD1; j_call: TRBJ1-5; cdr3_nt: TGTGCCAGCAGCTTCGTACAGGGGGTCCATCAGCCCCAGCATTTT; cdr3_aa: CASSFVQGVHQPQHF
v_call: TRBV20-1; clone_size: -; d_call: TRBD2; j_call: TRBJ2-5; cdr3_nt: TGCAGTGCTAGAGCGGGACTAGCGGGAGAGACCCAGTACTTC; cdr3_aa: CSARAGLAGETQYF
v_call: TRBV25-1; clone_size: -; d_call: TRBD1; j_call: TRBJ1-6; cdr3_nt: TGTGCCAGCGGCCTTTCGGACAGGTGGTATAATTCACCCCTCCACTTT; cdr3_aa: CASGLSDRWYNSPLHF
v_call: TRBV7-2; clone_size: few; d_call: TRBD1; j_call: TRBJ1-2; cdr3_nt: TGTGCCAGCAGCTCATCCGGGACAGGGTATGAGGGCTACACCTTC; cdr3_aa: CASSSSGTGYEGYTF
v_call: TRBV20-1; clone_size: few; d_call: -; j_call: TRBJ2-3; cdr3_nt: TGCAGTGCTAGAGATGAGGGCGGAACTAGCACAGATACGCAGTATTTT; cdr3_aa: CSARDEGGTSTDTQYF
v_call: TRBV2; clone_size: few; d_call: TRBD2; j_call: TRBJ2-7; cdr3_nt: TGTGCCAGCATTCCGACTAGCAGATACGAGCAGTACTTC; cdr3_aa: CASIPTSRYEQYF
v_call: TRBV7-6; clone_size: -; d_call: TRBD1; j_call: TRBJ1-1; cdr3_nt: TGTGCCAGCAGCACGTCCGGGACAGGGCTTACTGAAGCTTTCTTT; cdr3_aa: CASSTSGTGLTEAFF
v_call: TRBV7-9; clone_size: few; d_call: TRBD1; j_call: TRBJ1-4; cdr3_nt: TGTGCCAGCAGTTCCCCTGTCGGGACAGATATACCTTATGAAAAACTGTTTTTT; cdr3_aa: CASSSPVGTDIPYEKLFF
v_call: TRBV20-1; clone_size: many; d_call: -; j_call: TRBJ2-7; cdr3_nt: TGCAGTGCTAGAGACAGGTCCGAGTACGAGCAGTACTTC; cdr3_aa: CSARDRSEYEQYF
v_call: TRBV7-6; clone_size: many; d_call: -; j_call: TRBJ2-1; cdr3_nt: TGTGCCAGCAGCTTAGGGGACGGTTACAATGAGCAGTTCTTC; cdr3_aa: CASSLGDGYNEQFF
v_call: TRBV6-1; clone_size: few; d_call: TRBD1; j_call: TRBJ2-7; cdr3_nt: TGTGCCAGCACCCTATATGGGGACAGAGACTACGAGCAGTACTTC; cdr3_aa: CASTLYGDRDYEQYF
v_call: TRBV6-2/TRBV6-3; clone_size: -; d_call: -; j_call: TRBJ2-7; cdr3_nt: TGTGCCAGCAGGATTAGCGGTCCGTCCTACGAGCAGTACTTC; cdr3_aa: CASRISGPSYEQYF
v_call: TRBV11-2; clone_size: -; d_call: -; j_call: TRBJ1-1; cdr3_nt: TGTGCCAGCAGCTTAGGGAAGGGGAACACTGAAGCTTTCTTT; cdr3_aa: CASSLGKGNTEAFF
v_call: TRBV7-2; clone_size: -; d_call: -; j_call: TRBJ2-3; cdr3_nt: TGTGCCAGCAGCCACCTTGGAGGGCGAAGCACAGATACGCAGTATTTT; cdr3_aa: CASSHLGGRSTDTQYF
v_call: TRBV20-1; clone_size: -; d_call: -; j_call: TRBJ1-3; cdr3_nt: TGCAGTGCTAGAGATGGTCCCCCGCGGACTGGAAACACCATATATTTT; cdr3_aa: CSARDGPPRTGNTIYF
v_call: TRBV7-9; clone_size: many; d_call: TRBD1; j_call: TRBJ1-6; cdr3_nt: TGTGCCAGCAGCTCTTCAACAGGGGGTACTAATTCACCCCTCCACTTT; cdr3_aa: CASSSSTGGTNSPLHF
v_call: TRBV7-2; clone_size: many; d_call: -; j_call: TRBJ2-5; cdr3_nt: TGTGCCAGCAGCCCTCCCAGGGATACCCAAGAGACCCAGTACTTC; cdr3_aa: CASSPPRDTQETQYF
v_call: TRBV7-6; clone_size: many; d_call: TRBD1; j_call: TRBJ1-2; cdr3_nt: TGTGCCAGCAGCTCCCGGGACAGGGGCGATGGCTACACCTTC; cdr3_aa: CASSSRDRGDGYTF
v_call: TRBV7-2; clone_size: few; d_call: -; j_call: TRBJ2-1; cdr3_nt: TGTGCCAGCAGCCCAGGACCTGGCGATGAGCAGTTCTTC; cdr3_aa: CASSPGPGDEQFF
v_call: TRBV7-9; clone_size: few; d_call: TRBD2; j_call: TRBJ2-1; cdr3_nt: TGTGCCAGCAGCCCGGCTAGCGGGAGGGTCAATGAGCAGTTCTTC; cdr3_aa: CASSPASGRVNEQFF
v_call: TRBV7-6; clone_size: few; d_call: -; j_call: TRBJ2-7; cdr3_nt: TGTGCCAGCAGCTTAAGCGACACTAGCTACGAGCAGTACTTC; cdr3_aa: CASSLSDTSYEQYF
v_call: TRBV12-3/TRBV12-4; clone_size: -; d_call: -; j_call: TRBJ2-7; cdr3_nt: TGTGCCAGCACCAACGGAGGGGCGGCATACGAGCAGTACTTC; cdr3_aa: CASTNGGAAYEQYF
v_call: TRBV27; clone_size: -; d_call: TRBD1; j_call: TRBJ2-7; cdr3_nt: TGTGCCAGCAGTTCATGGGACAGCTCCTACGAGCAGTACTTC; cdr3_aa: CASSSWDSSYEQYF
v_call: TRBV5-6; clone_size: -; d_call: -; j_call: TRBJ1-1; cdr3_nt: TGTGCCAGCATTCGGCGCAGGGTGACCATGAACACTGAAGCTTTCTTT; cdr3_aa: CASIRRRVTMNTEAFF